The 24 T cell receptor beta chains given below trace back to one sample, sequenced in a study of Ad26.COV2.S vaccination and SARS-CoV-2 variants. As to treatment: approximately 18 received Ad26.COV2.S at low or high dose, single or two shots; about 5 received placebo; per-sample allocation not given. Day 63 after the first vaccine or placebo injection was the time point for sampling. TCRdb's copy holds only in-frame clones and misses some; the assay was immunoSEQ multiplex PCR. Here the sample spans 300,000 to 350,000 clones, just under 85% being singletons. Sample: peripheral blood, taken in a trial of Ad26.COV2.S vaccine versus placebo. These TCRs come from a person aged 18-65 years who received the Ad26.COV2.S COVID-19 vaccine or a placebo.

The V gene is TRBV7-8, the J gene TRBJ2-5; possibly TRBD2 for D (5 bases). The V and J ends lost 5 bases and 5 bases respectively, with 15 bases between them. CDR3 length: 14 amino acids. The germline gives CDR1 SGHVS, CDR2 FQNEAQ. The CDR3 protein is CASSSGRIPETQYF. The CDR3 coding sequence is TGTGCCAGCAGCAGCGGACGGATTCCTGAGACCCAGTACTTC.

The sample holds one count of this clone. The chain uses TRBV3-1 (or the pseudogene TRBV3-2) and TRBJ2-2, with TRBD1 identical over 10 bases. The V segment lost 5 bases and the J segment 6 bases; nucleotides outside the gene matches: 9. Germline-derived CDR1 and CDR2 are LGHDT and YNNKEL (reference sequence). The CDR3 has 16 residues. CDR3 in amino acids: CASSSHRDRGSGELFF. CDR3 in DNA: TGTGCCAGCAGCTCACACCGGGACAGGGGTTCCGGGGAGCTGTTTTTT.

V usage is TRBV4-2 and J usage is TRBJ2-1; TRBD2 matches 8 bases. The CDR3 loop spans 17 amino acids. Germline V CDR1 and CDR2: LGHNA, YNFKEQ. J was trimmed by 6 bases and V by 0 bases; bases with no gene match: 10. The chain's CDR3 is CASSQDYRGGRFNEQFF. The CDR3 coding sequence is TGTGCCAGCAGCCAAGATTATCGCGGGGGGAGGTTCAATGAGCAGTTCTTC.

The chain recombines TRBV29-1 with TRBJ1-2; the match to TRBD1 covers 7 bases. V dropped 2 bases and J dropped 5; count of bases not matched to a gene: 5. Germline assignment: CDR1 SQVTM and CDR2 ANQGSEA. The CDR3 has 13 residues. The CDR3 loop reads CSVEWSGGYGYTF. Here the CDR3 DNA reads TGCAGCGTTGAATGGTCAGGGGGGTATGGCTACACCTTC.

The V call is TRBV10-3, the J call TRBJ1-2, with 9 positions matching TRBD1. The ends lost 10 bases at V and 5 bases at J; junction bases unmatched: 5. The CDR3 consists of 12 residues. Germline assignment: CDR1 ENHRY and CDR2 SYGVKD. Written as DNA, the CDR3 is TGTGCCACCCAGGACAGGGGTTATGGCTACACCTTC. This codes for CATQDRGYGYTF.

This clone was counted once. V is TRBV7-9 and J is TRBJ1-2, with TRBD1 as a possible D gene (6 bases). The CDR3 extends over 13 amino acids. V was cut by 2 bases and J by 7 bases, with 11 bases left in between. Germline CDR1 reads SEHNR; CDR2 reads FQNEAQ (reference sequence). CDR3 sequence reads: CASSLLGRGGYTF. CDR3 DNA sequence: TGTGCCAGCAGCTTACTTGGCAGGGGTGGCTACACCTTC.

The chain couples TRBV7-9 to TRBJ2-1; possibly TRBD2 for D (6 bases). The CDR3 length is 14 residues. V lost 2 bases to trimming and J lost 10 bases, with 15 bases between them. Germline lookup yields CDR1 SEHNR and CDR2 FQNEAQ (reference sequence). The CDR3 here is CASSLYGGGGEQFF. The CDR3 nucleotides are TGTGCCAGCAGCTTATATGGTGGCGGAGGGGAGCAGTTCTTC.

In its sample, this clone was seen once. CDR3 in DNA: TGTGCCAGTAGCCAGGGATGGAGGAACACTGAAGCTTTCTTT. Its protein product is CASSQGWRNTEAFF. The gene calls are TRBV19 and TRBJ1-1; TRBD1 is a possible D gene (5 bases). Germline V lookup: CDR1 LNHDA, CDR2 SQIVND (reference sequence). V lost 6 bases to trimming and J lost 1 base, with 12 bases between them. There are 14 residues in the CDR3.

This rearrangement joins TRBV3-1 (or the pseudogene TRBV3-2) to TRBJ1-1; no clear D. V shed 5 bases and J shed 2 bases, with 9 bases lying between them. This CDR3 region has 13 residues. Germline CDR1 is LGHDT and CDR2 is YNNKEL (reference sequence). CDR3 in DNA: TGTGCCAGCAGCTTACCGGGCAACACTGAAGCTTTCTTT. As protein: CASSLPGNTEAFF.

This clone was picked up one time. The genes are TRBV7-3 and TRBJ2-3; the match to TRBD2 covers 9 bases. Germline CDR1 reads SGHTA; CDR2 reads FQGTGA. This CDR3 spans 15 amino acids. Unmatched junction bases numbered 8, after V lost 6 bases and J lost 4 bases. The CDR3 here is CASSFPGLAPDTQYF. In nucleotides, the CDR3 is TGTGCCAGCAGTTTTCCGGGACTAGCCCCAGATACGCAGTATTTT.

J is TRBJ1-4 and V is TRBV6-5, with D possibly matching TRBD1 (6 bases). With 9 bases removed from V and 5 bases from J, the gap between germline ends came to 13 bases. CDR3 size: 13 residues. The germline CDR1 and CDR2 sequences are MNHEY and SVGAGI. CDR3 nucleotide sequence: TGTGCCAGTGGGGGGGCCCTAAATGAAAAACTGTTTTTT. Translated: CASGGALNEKLFF.

This clone has just one count. The chain recombines TRBV24-1 with TRBJ2-7, with 9 positions matching TRBD2. V dropped 4 bases and J dropped 3; count of bases not matched to a gene: 6. The CDR3 is made up of 15 amino acids. Germline V gene lookup returns CDR1 KGHDR and CDR2 SFDVKD. CDR3 sequence: CATSDRLADRYEQYF. CDR3 in DNA: TGTGCCACCAGTGACCGACTAGCGGATCGCTACGAGCAGTACTTC.

The rearrangement links TRBV2 to TRBJ1-4; no firm D call. Germline values: CDR1 SNHLY, CDR2 FYNNEI. Trimming left V 6 bases short and J 2 bases short, with 19 bases between. The CDR3 runs 17 residues. CDR3 sequence: CASSPRGPKATNEKLFF. CDR3 bases: TGTGCCAGCAGCCCCCGAGGGCCGAAAGCTACTAATGAAAAACTGTTTTTT.

The chain couples TRBV6-5 to TRBJ1-5; D unresolved. The CDR3 has 13 residues. Germline values: CDR1 MNHEY, CDR2 SVGAGI. V was cut by 6 bases and J by 4 bases, with 10 bases left in between. CDR3 bases: TGTGCCAGCAGCCCGGCTCGAAATCAGCCCCAGCATTTT. Encoded protein: CASSPARNQPQHF.

In this sample, this clone turned up once. This chain connects TRBV28 to TRBJ1-6; maybe TRBD1 (6 bases). The germline V gene has CDR1 MDHEN and CDR2 SYDVKM. V was cut by 6 bases and J by 6 bases, with 21 bases left in between. CDR3 length equals 17 residues. Here the CDR3 reads CASRGGRDTGTNSPLHF. DNA for the CDR3: TGTGCCAGCAGAGGAGGGAGGGATACAGGGACTAATTCACCCCTCCACTTT.

The CDR3, as DNA: TGTGCCAGCTCACCAGGCATCTCGAACACCGGGGAGCTGTTTTTT. The encoded protein is CASSPGISNTGELFF. The gene calls are TRBV18 and TRBJ2-2; no reliable D call. Trimming took off 2 bases at V and 0 bases at J, with 7 bases between the two ends. Germline V gives CDR1 KGHSH, CDR2 LQKENI. The CDR3 is 15 residues long.

This rearrangement joins TRBV4-1 to TRBJ1-5; the D is unclear. V was clipped by 4 bases and J by 4 bases, with 8 bases between them. The CDR3 runs to 13 residues. Germline CDR1 is MGHRA and CDR2 is YSYEKL. The CDR3 sequence is CASSPRENQPQHF. The CDR3 DNA is TGCGCCAGCAGCCCTCGTGAGAATCAGCCCCAGCATTTT.

This clone was counted a single time. This sequence joins TRBV9 and TRBJ2-3, with D perhaps TRBD2 (6 bases). The CDR3 runs 19 residues. CDR1 and CDR2 (germline): SGDLS, YYNGEE. Between the trimmed V and J ends, which lost 0 bases and 1 base, there was a span of 21 bases. CDR3 region: CASSVEGAGGRRRTDTQYF. The CDR3 region has the DNA TGTGCCAGCAGCGTAGAGGGAGCGGGCGGTCGAAGACGCACAGATACGCAGTATTTT.

This chain links TRBV5-1 with TRBJ1-1, with unresolved D. V was clipped by 2 bases and J by 5 bases, with 10 bases between them. Germline V lookup: CDR1 SGHRS, CDR2 YFSETQ. The CDR3 is 13 residues long. The CDR3 loop is CASSLRERTEAFF. The CDR3 DNA follows: TGCGCCAGCAGCTTAAGGGAGAGAACTGAAGCTTTCTTT.

The chain links TRBV19 to TRBJ1-1; D gene ambiguous. Trimming took 2 bases from V and 1 from J, leaving 8 bases between them. The germline V gene encodes CDR1 LNHDA and CDR2 SQIVND (reference sequence). This CDR3 comprises 14 residues. The CDR3 region is CASSISWRNTEAFF. DNA for the CDR3: TGTGCCAGTAGTATAAGCTGGAGGAACACTGAAGCTTTCTTT.

The chain has TRBV15 and TRBJ1-2; no definite D call. The CDR3 has 15 amino acids. Germline V gene sequence: CDR1 LNHNV, CDR2 YYDKDF (reference sequence). V lost 3 bases and J lost 1, with 12 bases in between. CDR3 region: CATSSRPASNYGYTF. The CDR3, as DNA: TGTGCCACCAGCAGCCGGCCAGCCAGTAACTATGGCTACACCTTC.

The rearrangement joins TRBV10-3 to TRBJ1-1; the D gene is possibly TRBD1 (5 bases). CDR1 is ENHRY, CDR2 SYGVKD, per germline. This CDR3 contains 14 residues. Trimming removed 5 bases from V and 2 bases from J, with 12 bases in between. The CDR3 region is CAISQNQGNTEAFF. CDR3 nucleotide sequence: TGTGCCATCAGTCAAAATCAGGGTAACACTGAAGCTTTCTTT.

This sequence joins TRBV4-1 and TRBJ1-5; no clear D. Trimming shortened V by 1 base and J by 3 bases, and 10 bases separated the two germline ends. This CDR3 has 15 residues. Germline values: CDR1 MGHRA, CDR2 YSYEKL. CDR3: CASSQVGQINQPQHF. The CDR3 nucleotides are TGCGCCAGCAGCCAAGTAGGGCAGATCAATCAGCCCCAGCATTTT.

This rearrangement joins TRBV27 to TRBJ2-7; unclear D gene. This CDR3 region has 14 residues. Germline V gene data show CDR1 as MNHEY and CDR2 as SMNVEV (reference sequence). The germline V and J ends were trimmed by 5 bases and 2 bases, with 13 bases remaining between them. The DNA of the CDR3 is TGTGCCAGCAGTCCGGCGAGCCCCCCCTACGAGCAGTACTTC. Translation: CASSPASPPYEQYF.